This paragraph reports one T cell receptor (beta chain). Its antigen is unknown. Base quality data are lacking; no much larger clone is found one base away. This record comes from a study of T-cell memory formation after mild COVID-19 (TCRdb year 2021). Regarding the research as a whole: Most TCR sequence clusters were specific to one of the two donors. Longitudinal TCRalpha and TCRbeta repertoire sequencing tracked T-cell clones expanding and contracting after mild COVID-19 in a couple of donors. Two young, previously healthy adult volunteers, one female and one male, were included in the cohort.

The full study reports these points: From day 15 to 85, contracting clones showed balanced CD4/CD8 phenotypes, whereas a second wave of clones that expanded from day 15 to 37 leaned towards CD4+. SARS-CoV-2 specificity of the second-wave clones peaking on day 37 was not confirmed. Only two mild cases were covered in the study, and larger cohorts including severe cases with pre-infection samples were considered necessary. Some responding clones were detected in pre-infection memory, which suggested that pre-existing cross-reactive memory T cells had joined the SARS-CoV-2 response. Contracting CD4+ clones turned up mainly in the CM and EM memory subsets, whereas EMRA was where CD8+ clones were enriched.

The cysteine opens and the phenylalanine closes a CDR3 of 14 amino acids. Solely the CDR3 DNA is kept, with 42 bases framed from the first base. V and J lose 10 bases and 2 bases, and a span of 16 bases separates them. The reads were generated on an Illumina NovaSeq 6000. Using 5'RACE with constant-segment primers, TCRalpha and TCRbeta cDNA libraries were constructed, with sample barcodes and unique molecular identifiers added in the process. Trizol reagent was used to extract RNA from every sample. The libraries were amplified in two PCR steps, and the second step added a second sample barcode and Illumina TruSeq adapters. Sequencing of libraries was performed on an Illumina NovaSeq with 2 x 150 bp paired-end reads. Under the source paper's analysis protocol: Reads were demultiplexed and collapsed into UMI-guided consensus sequences with migec v1.2.7. Using mixcr v2.1.11, UMI consensuses were aligned to TRA and TRB V and J templates and then assembled into clonotypes. Clonotypes were classified as expanded or contracted when called significant by both edgeR and NoisET, with noise models trained on biological replicates. edgeR calls used a false discovery rate-adjusted p below 0.01 and a log2 fold-change threshold of 1. As an exploratory analysis of dynamics, PCA with hierarchical clustering was applied to max-normalized trajectories of the 1000 most abundant clonotypes. The CD4 or CD8 phenotype of responding clones was assigned using the separately sequenced CD4+ and CD8+ repertoires. Starting from the raw public reads, TCRdb applied fastp trimming at Q25, assembled clones with MiXCR and retained in-frame beta chains. A single entry per CDR3 protein holds the most common genes and DNA from its merged rows. Here the V and J calls rest on TCRdb's processing, not on the authors' analysis. For this sample the table gives 300,000 to 350,000 distinct CDR3 sequences, of which about 13% were detected only once. Roughly a fifth of the sample is in the top ten clones.

Ficoll-Paque density gradient centrifugation was used to isolate PBMCs. Sample: PBMCs or a T cell subset sorted from them (not recorded which). The clonotype comes from a man aged 18 to 30 who had mild COVID-19 (a few samples of this study predate the infection). The sample titles of this study are shuffled in the database, so cell type and time point are left out; the donor was told from shared clones. This chain joins TRBV12-3 or TRBV12-4 to TRBJ2-3, with no reliable assignment of the D segment. CDR3 sequence: CATSPELLTDTQYF. The DNA sequence is given as TGTGCCACCTCGCCTGAGTTACTCACAGATACGCAGTATTTT.